The 9 T cell receptor beta chains below come from one sample, sequenced in a study of Tregs in tolerant kidney transplant recipients. Sequencing used immunoSEQ multiplex PCR; TCRdb keeps in-frame clones, though not all of them. The sample has under 55,000 clones, and its top ten clones hold about 0.82%. The sequences come from CD4+ T cells from blood, collected before the transplant. The receptor set was obtained from a human donor who received a combined kidney and bone marrow transplant.

This clone shows up as medium-sized by frequency. The CDR3 is cut off 3 residues early in the read; its end comes from the germline J gene. The chain is built from TRBV7-2 and TRBJ2-6; D unresolved. The CDR3 length is 15 residues. Germline values: CDR1 SGHTA, CDR2 FQGNSA. Trimming cost V 3 bases and J 3 bases, with 9 bases left between them. CDR3 DNA (partial): TGTGCCAGCAGCTTCGGCGGCTTTGGGGCCAACGTC. Protein sequence: CASSFGGFGANV. The entire CDR3 is CASSFGGFGANVLTF.

In the case of this clone: The observed sequence ends 3 residues before the CDR3 terminus, with the missing tail filled in from the germline J gene. The V and J genes are TRBV5-4 and TRBJ2-3; D is unclear. The CDR3 extends over 15 amino acids. Germline V lookup: CDR1 SGHNT, CDR2 YYREEE (reference sequence). V was clipped by 4 bases and J by 0 bases, with 12 bases between them. CDR3 protein: CASSPKTPSTDTQYF. The sequenced part of the CDR3 DNA is TGTGCCAGCAGCCCTAAGACTCCTAGCACAGATACG.

Turning to this clone: The read comes to an end 3 residues before the CDR3 does, leaving the germline J gene to fill in the end. This sequence joins TRBV6-2 or TRBV6-3 and TRBJ2-3; TRBD2 aligns across 13 bases. The V and J ends lost 10 bases and 6 bases, in that order; junction bases with no gene match: 4. Looked up from germline, CDR1 is MNHEY and CDR2 is SVGEGT. The CDR3 sequence is 13 residues long. The covered CDR3 bases are TGTGCCACCGGACTAGCGGGAGTGGATACG. Encoded protein: CATGLAGVDT. The full CDR3 protein reads CATGLAGVDTQYF.

As concerns this clone: The read is 3 residues too short to cover the CDR3 end, so that end is filled in from the germline J gene. The rearrangement uses TRBV29-1 and TRBJ2-7; D ambiguous. The germline CDR1 and CDR2 sequences are SQVTM and ANQGSEA. The ends were cut back, 8 bases at V and 0 bases at J, with 11 bases in the middle. CDR3 length equals 12 residues. This CDR3 is CSPGNGSYEQYF. CDR3 DNA, as far as it was read: TGCAGCCCAGGAAATGGCTCCTACGAG.

Partial CDR3 DNA: TGTGCCAGCAGCCCCGACGTCAGGGGTTTAGGC. As protein: CASSPDVRGLG. The whole CDR3 reads CASSPDVRGLGYTF. The chain joins TRBV7-2 to TRBJ1-2, with D perhaps TRBD1 (6 bases). The read gets to within 3 residues of the CDR3 end, and the germline J gene fills in the rest. Germline lookup yields CDR1 SGHTA and CDR2 FQGNSA. The CDR3 runs to 14 residues. The full variable domain, with the rest looked up from reference TRBV7-2 and TRBJ1-2, is GAGVSQSPSNKVTEKGKDVELRCDPISGHTALYWYRQSLGQGLEFLIYFQGNSAPDKSGLPSDRFSAERTGGSVSTLTIQRTQQEDSAVYLCASSPDVRGLGYTFGSGTRLTVV.

With respect to this clone: With the read ending 3 residues before the CDR3 end, the germline J gene is used to fill in that end. V usage is TRBV7-2 and J usage is TRBJ2-4; TRBD2 is a possible D gene (6 bases). Germline V gene sequence: CDR1 SGHTA, CDR2 FQGNSA. The V end was cut by 2 bases, the J end by 5 bases, with 10 bases between. The CDR3 is 14 amino acids. CDR3 DNA (partial): TGTGCCAGCAGCTTATCGGGGGTCGAAAACATT. Translating it yields CASSLSGVENI. The whole CDR3 protein is CASSLSGVENIQYF. The full variable domain, with the rest looked up from reference TRBV7-2 and TRBJ2-4, is GAGVSQSPSNKVTEKGKDVELRCDPISGHTALYWYRQSLGQGLEFLIYFQGNSAPDKSGLPSDRFSAERTGGSVSTLTIQRTQQEDSAVYLCASSLSGVENIQYFGAGTRLSVL.

Note on this clone: Read sequence stops 3 residues before the CDR3 end, and the germline J gene provides the missing end. The chain joins TRBV6-2 or TRBV6-3 to TRBJ1-5; 9 bases line up with TRBD1. With 5 bases clipped from V and 5 bases from J, the junction kept 10 bases outside the gene matches. The CDR3 sequence is 16 residues long. The germline CDR1 and CDR2 sequences are MNHEY and SVGEGT. The CDR3 DNA, read in part, is TGTGCCAGCAGTCTGTCCCGGGACAGGGCCGATCAGCCC. Residues: CASSLSRDRADQP. The whole CDR3 sequence is CASSLSRDRADQPQHF.

On this clone itself: The missing CDR3 end, 3 residues past where the read stops, is filled in from the germline J gene. The rearrangement uses TRBV18 and TRBJ2-1; no definite D call. Germline CDR1 and CDR2: KGHSH and LQKENI. This CDR3 contains 13 residues. Trimming took off 3 bases at V and 7 bases at J, with 10 bases between the two ends. The CDR3 protein is CASSPPGWNEQFF. The sequenced part of the CDR3 DNA is TGTGCCAGCTCACCCCCCGGTTGGAATGAG.

Concerning this clone: Read coverage stops 3 residues before the CDR3 terminus; the germline J gene supplies the remainder. This sequence joins TRBV7-8 and TRBJ2-2, with unresolved D. V gave up 0 bases and J gave up 2 bases, with 10 bases separating them. The CDR3 is 16 residues long. Looked up from germline, CDR1 is SGHVS and CDR2 is FQNEAQ. This CDR3 reads CASSLASTVNTGELFF. The sequenced part of the CDR3 DNA is TGTGCCAGCAGCTTAGCGAGCACAGTTAACACCGGGGAG.